These 30 T cell receptor beta chains originate from one sample sequenced in a study of blood T cell repertoires in COVID-19. Repertoires were generated with immunoSEQ multiplex PCR, while TCRdb's copy carries only in-frame clones and drops some. This table has approximately 210,000 clones, around 88% appearing once. The sample comprised peripheral blood. All receptors derive from a man in his fifties with active or convalescent COVID-19.

J is TRBJ2-1 and V is TRBV12-3 or TRBV12-4; tentative D call: TRBD2 (5 bases). V lost 3 bases to trimming and J lost 12 bases, with 6 bases between them. This CDR3 is 10 amino acids long. The chain's CDR3 is CASSLEVQFF. The CDR3 DNA reads TGTGCCAGCAGTTTGGAGGTGCAGTTCTTC.

The V gene is TRBV28, the J gene TRBJ1-1; weak D call: TRBD1 (6 bases). The CDR3 has 15 residues. V lost 5 bases, J lost 1 base, and 14 bases lay in between. Germline CDR1 MDHEN, CDR2 SYDVKM. CDR3 sequence reads: CASSPIRDKNTEAFF. The CDR3 DNA follows: TGTGCCAGCAGTCCCATTCGGGACAAGAACACTGAAGCTTTCTTT. The full variable domain, completed using reference TRBV28 and TRBJ1-1, is DVKVTQSSRYLVKRTGEKVFLECVQDMDHENMFWYRQDPGLGLRLIYFSYDVKMKEKGDIPEGYSVSREKKERFSLILESASTNQTSMYLCASSPIRDKNTEAFFGQGTRLTVV.

The V gene is TRBV19, the J gene TRBJ2-1; D is unclear. CDR3 size: 15 residues. Germline V gene lookup returns CDR1 LNHDA and CDR2 SQIVND (reference sequence). Trimming took off 2 bases at V and 0 bases at J, with 8 bases between the two ends. This CDR3 reads CASSILLSSYNEQFF. CDR3 sequence (DNA): TGTGCCAGTAGTATACTTCTCAGCTCCTACAATGAGCAGTTCTTC.

The rearrangement joins TRBV3-1 (or the pseudogene TRBV3-2) to TRBJ2-2; 11 nucleotides agree with TRBD2. The CDR3 totals 12 residues. Germline values: CDR1 LGHDT, CDR2 YNNKEL (reference sequence). The chain's CDR3 is CVSGRATGELFF. The DNA of the CDR3 is TGTGTTAGCGGGAGGGCCACCGGGGAGCTGTTTTTT.

The chain links TRBV9 to TRBJ1-2; 8 nucleotides match TRBD1. In germline, CDR1 is SGDLS, CDR2 YYNGEE. The length of the CDR3 is 15 residues. Trimming removed 2 bases from V and 3 bases from J; junction bases left unmatched: 6. This CDR3 is CASSVHSGGDYGYTF. CDR3 in DNA: TGTGCCAGCAGCGTGCATTCAGGGGGCGACTATGGCTACACCTTC.

This rearrangement joins TRBV30 to TRBJ1-1; D is possibly TRBD1 (5 bases). CDR3 length equals 10 residues. The germline V and J ends were trimmed by 6 bases and 7 bases, with 9 bases remaining between them. CDR1 and CDR2 (germline): GTSNPN, SVGIG (reference sequence). The CDR3 region is CACQGFEAFF. The CDR3 DNA reads as TGTGCCTGCCAGGGTTTTGAAGCTTTCTTT.

This chain joins TRBV28 and TRBJ2-2; 8 nucleotides match TRBD2. Germline V gene sequence: CDR1 MDHEN, CDR2 SYDVKM. The length of the CDR3 is 18 residues. V shed 4 bases and J 1 base; nucleotides not matched to a gene: 11. The CDR3 DNA reads TGTGCCAGCAGTTCAGGGCGGCTCCTAGCGGGGAACACCGGGGAGCTGTTTTTT. This encodes CASSSGRLLAGNTGELFF. Looking up the rest from reference TRBV28 and TRBJ2-2 gives the full variable domain: DVKVTQSSRYLVKRTGEKVFLECVQDMDHENMFWYRQDPGLGLRLIYFSYDVKMKEKGDIPEGYSVSREKKERFSLILESASTNQTSMYLCASSSGRLLAGNTGELFFGEGSRLTVL.

The genes are TRBV2 and TRBJ1-5; D not certain. CDR3 length: 13 residues. Germline assignment: CDR1 SNHLY and CDR2 FYNNEI. V shed 7 bases and J shed 2 bases, with 9 bases lying between them. CDR3 in DNA: TGTGCCAGCACCCAGACTGGCAATCAGCCCCAGCATTTT. Its protein is CASTQTGNQPQHF. Filled out from reference TRBV2 and TRBJ1-5, the complete variable domain reads EPEVTQTPSHQVTQMGQEVILRCVPISNHLYFYWYRQILGQKVEFLVSFYNNEISEKSEIFDDQFSVERPDGSNFTLKIRSTKLEDSAMYFCASTQTGNQPQHFGDGTRLSIL.

CDR3 bases: TGTGCCAGCAGCCCTCTTGGGGGGGGGACACCGGCGAAAGGGCCCCAGCATTTT. It specifies CASSPLGGGTPAKGPQHF. This chain uses TRBV21-1 with TRBJ1-5. TRBV21-1 is a documented pseudogene. The CDR3 runs 18 residues.

The chain has TRBV19 and TRBJ2-1; 7 nucleotides match TRBD2. The trim removed 6 bases at V and 9 bases at J, leaving 11 bases unmatched. Looked up from germline, CDR1 is LNHDA and CDR2 is SQIVND (reference sequence). The CDR3 contains 14 residues. The CDR3 bases are TGTGCCAGTAGCCGACTAGCCCAATCGCCTGAGCAGTTCTTC. Protein sequence: CASSRLAQSPEQFF.

The chain couples TRBV28 to TRBJ1-5; TRBD1 is a possible D gene (6 bases). This CDR3 is built from 16 residues. The germline CDR1 and CDR2 sequences are MDHEN and SYDVKM. V lost 2 bases and J lost 3, with 14 bases in between. DNA of the CDR3: TGTGCCAGCAGTTTACTTAGACAGGTTCCCAATCAGCCCCAGCATTTT. Translated: CASSLLRQVPNQPQHF.

This clone was observed a few times. CDR3 sequence reads: CASSYISGGDGYTF. The CDR3 bases are TGTGCCAGCAGTTACATATCAGGGGGAGATGGCTACACCTTC. This chain connects TRBV6-5 to TRBJ1-2; 7 positions match TRBD1. CDR3 length: 14 amino acids. Germline values: CDR1 MNHEY, CDR2 SVGAGI. V gave up 2 bases and J gave up 6 bases; unmatched junction bases: 6.

This clone was picked up a small number of times. V gene TRBV7-2 combines with J gene TRBJ1-2; 8 nucleotides match TRBD1. The CDR3 consists of 16 residues. Germline CDR1 and CDR2: SGHTA and FQGNSA. With V trimmed by 5 bases and J by 0 bases, 8 bases remained unmatched. CDR3 in amino acids: CASSPGQGRANYGYTF. The CDR3 DNA sequence: TGTGCCAGCAGCCCCGGACAGGGTAGAGCTAACTATGGCTACACCTTC.

The gene calls are TRBV28 and TRBJ1-2; D might be TRBD1 (5 bases). Germline loops: CDR1 MDHEN, CDR2 SYDVKM. The germline V and J ends were trimmed by 2 bases and 5 bases, with 15 bases remaining between them. The CDR3 length is 15 residues. CDR3 DNA: TGTGCCAGCAGTTTAAGCGGGGCCCTCTCTTATGGCTACACCTTC. This translates into CASSLSGALSYGYTF.

The chain is built from TRBV30 and TRBJ2-5, with 10 nucleotides matching TRBD1. V was clipped by 2 bases and J by 2 bases; unmatched bases: 8. Germline CDR1 is GTSNPN and CDR2 is SVGIG (reference sequence). The CDR3 has 16 amino acids. The CDR3 protein is CAWSMSRDRGQETQYF. CDR3 DNA sequence: TGTGCCTGGAGTATGTCACGGGACAGGGGACAAGAGACCCAGTACTTC.

This chain links TRBV29-1 with TRBJ2-7, with D perhaps TRBD1 (6 bases). Germline lookup yields CDR1 SQVTM and CDR2 ANQGSEA. This CDR3 region has 12 residues. Trimming left V 4 bases short and J 0 bases short, with 7 bases between. Here the CDR3 DNA reads TGCAGCGTTGGCAGGGGCTCCTACGAGCAGTACTTC. Amino acid sequence: CSVGRGSYEQYF.

The chain couples TRBV6-5 to TRBJ1-3; 7 positions agree with TRBD1. In germline, CDR1 is MNHEY, CDR2 SVGAGI. J was trimmed by 4 bases and V by 6 bases; bases with no gene match: 3. The CDR3 has 13 amino acids. The CDR3 loop is CASSSGQGNTIYF. The CDR3 region has the DNA TGTGCCAGCAGCTCGGGACAGGGAAACACCATATATTTT.

The V call is TRBV6-5, the J call TRBJ2-1, with a tentative D call TRBD1 (5 bases). CDR1 MNHEY and CDR2 SVGAGI come from the germline V gene. V gave up 5 bases and J gave up 5 bases, with 16 bases separating them. This CDR3 has 15 amino acids. The CDR3 DNA follows: TGTGCCAGCAGTCAGGGTCGGACGTATAACAATGAGCAGTTCTTC. As protein: CASSQGRTYNNEQFF.

The sample holds a few counts of this clone. The chain has TRBV2 and TRBJ2-5, with 7 bases aligning to TRBD1. CDR1 is SNHLY and CDR2 is FYNNEI in the germline V gene. The CDR3 extends over 15 amino acids. V lost 8 bases and J lost 5; bases outside the gene matches: 14. CDR3 bases: TGTGCCAGCCGGTTTGACAGGGATTTTGGTGAGACCCAGTACTTC. It is translated as CASRFDRDFGETQYF.

The chain employs TRBV2 and TRBJ1-1; 7 bases line up with TRBD1. The V gene's germline CDR1 is SNHLY and CDR2 FYNNEI. The length of the CDR3 is 15 residues. V lost 6 bases to trimming and J lost 7 bases; unmatched junction nucleotides: 14. Here the CDR3 DNA reads TGTGCCAGCAGCGAACGCCACGGGAGACAGGGTGAAGCTTTCTTT. Amino acid sequence: CASSERHGRQGEAFF.

This chain joins TRBV6-5 and TRBJ2-3, with 8 bases matching TRBD2. This CDR3 is built from 13 residues. V gave up 4 bases and J gave up 4 bases; unmatched junction bases: 1. In germline, CDR1 is MNHEY, CDR2 SVGAGI. As DNA, the CDR3 is TGTGCCAGCAGTTGGACTAGCTCAGATACGCAGTATTTT. Protein product: CASSWTSSDTQYF.

The chain carries TRBV7-2 and TRBJ2-7; TRBD2 is a possible D gene (6 bases). The CDR3 sequence is 16 residues long. Trimming removed 2 bases from V and 4 bases from J, with 18 bases in between. Germline V gene data show CDR1 as SGHTA and CDR2 as FQGNSA. The CDR3 protein is CASSLWGGTELYEQYF. Written as DNA, the CDR3 is TGTGCCAGCAGCTTATGGGGTGGGACTGAACTGTACGAGCAGTACTTC.

V gene TRBV2 combines with J gene TRBJ1-1; the D gene is possibly TRBD1 (6 bases). V lost 5 bases and J 0 bases, leaving 10 bases between the germline ends. This CDR3 has 14 residues. The germline V gene encodes CDR1 SNHLY and CDR2 FYNNEI. Here the CDR3 DNA reads TGTGCCAGCAGTCCCGACAGGTTGAACACTGAAGCTTTCTTT. Translating it yields CASSPDRLNTEAFF.

The chain recombines TRBV5-1 with TRBJ2-2; 7 bases match TRBD1. The V segment lost 6 bases and the J segment 7 bases; nucleotides outside the gene matches: 9. The CDR3 length is 14 residues. Germline V gene data show CDR1 as SGHRS and CDR2 as YFSETQ. CDR3 protein: CASIPGQSGGELFF. In DNA, the CDR3 is TGCGCCAGCATCCCGGGACAGTCGGGCGGGGAGCTGTTTTTT.

The V and J genes are TRBV7-6 and TRBJ2-2, with TRBD2 as a possible D gene (6 bases). This CDR3 contains 16 residues. The germline V gene encodes CDR1 SGHVS and CDR2 FNYEAQ. Deletions cut 5 bases from V and 4 bases from J, with 17 bases between. The chain's CDR3 is CASSPRGGKVTGELFF. The CDR3 bases are TGTGCCAGCAGCCCGCGTGGCGGGAAAGTCACCGGGGAGCTGTTTTTT.

The V gene is TRBV9, the J gene TRBJ2-5, with a weak D call TRBD2 (5 bases). Deletions cut 0 bases from V and 4 bases from J, with 10 bases between. This CDR3 has 14 residues. Germline V CDR1 and CDR2: SGDLS, YYNGEE. The CDR3 loop is CASSVGEGLETQYF. The CDR3 coding sequence is TGTGCCAGCAGCGTAGGTGAGGGATTAGAGACCCAGTACTTC.

This sequence joins TRBV28 and TRBJ1-1; 7 nucleotides match TRBD1. V trimming: 6 bases; J trimming: 5 bases; junction bases outside the gene matches: 3. Germline CDR1 and CDR2: MDHEN and SYDVKM. The CDR3 runs 12 residues. CDR3 DNA sequence: TGTGCCAGCAGCACCAGGGGGACTGAAGCTTTCTTT. Its protein is CASSTRGTEAFF.

This clone was seen only a few times. The V and J genes are TRBV25-1 and TRBJ2-7; unclear D gene. From germline, CDR1 is MGHDK and CDR2 SYGVNS. V was pared by 6 bases and J by 3 bases, with 6 bases between. The CDR3 length is 11 residues. Here the CDR3 reads CASRAIYEQYF. Here the CDR3 DNA reads TGTGCCAGCAGGGCAATCTACGAGCAGTACTTC.

This chain joins TRBV11-2 and TRBJ2-3; D possibly corresponds to TRBD2 (6 bases). In germline, CDR1 is SGHAT, CDR2 FQNNGV. V was trimmed by 5 bases and J by 2 bases, leaving 14 bases between them. The CDR3 runs 15 residues. Written as DNA, the CDR3 is TGTGCCAGCAGCGAAGCTGGAGGGTTCACAGATACGCAGTATTTT. Translating it yields CASSEAGGFTDTQYF.

This clone showed up just a few times. CDR3 DNA sequence: TGTGCCAGCAGCTTAGGGGGTGCGGGTAATTCACCCCTCCACTTT. Translating gives CASSLGGAGNSPLHF. This chain links TRBV13 with TRBJ1-6, with D unresolved. The CDR3 totals 15 residues. Germline loops: CDR1 PRHDT, CDR2 FYEKMQ (reference sequence). The V end lost 0 bases, the J end lost 6 bases, and 9 bases lay between the germline ends.